This TCR beta chain was sequenced during a study of blood T cell repertoires in COVID-19. Looking at the study overall: The study drew acute and convalescent COVID-19 samples from the United States, Italy and Spain. Sample material is recorded as cDNA or gDNA derived from T cells, B-cell-depleted T cells, or PBMCs.

Authors' methods: Estimation of nucleated cell counts relied on the amplification of reference gene primers. Produced via immunoSEQ multiplex PCR; TCRdb's table is partial and in-frame only. The V and J calls and clone size come from that table; D and trimming were worked out from the DNA. The repertoire holds some 210,000 clones, with about 88% as singletons. Germline V gene lookup returns CDR1 SGHDT and CDR2 YYEEEE. V dropped 1 base and J dropped 7; count of bases not matched to a gene: 5. The CDR3 covers 15 residues. The clonotype originates from a woman aged 40 to 50 who had recovered from COVID-19. The J gene is TRBJ2-1, the V gene TRBV5-6; TRBD1 agrees at 10 bases. The sample taken for sequencing was peripheral blood. CDR3 sequence reads: CASSLSGQGWNEQFF. In DNA, the CDR3 is TGTGCCAGCAGCTTGTCGGGACAGGGGTGGAATGAGCAGTTCTTC.